Listed here is a single T cell receptor (beta chain). All of the donors resided in Nashville, Tennessee, and each was a Caucasian adult. The CDR3 covers 14 residues. From germline, CDR1 is GTSNPN and CDR2 SVGIG (reference sequence). V was pared by 7 bases and J by 2 bases, with 7 bases of the junction left unmatched. This sample was taken from a study of shared clonotypes between healthy human individuals. Genomic DNA of each subset was evenly split across several immunoSEQ plates. The data were produced by immunoSEQ multiplex PCR, yet TCRdb's version contains in-frame clones alone and is incomplete. The table lists roughly 450,000 clones, about four fifths of them singletons, with 10% to 15% in the top ten.

This receptor was identified in a woman between 40 and 50 years old in good health. Some clones in this sample may be carry-over from other donors' samples. The chain carries TRBV30 and TRBJ2-2, with 7 bases matching TRBD1. The source material was PBMCs. The CDR3 protein is CASGTDLNTGELFF. The CDR3 bases are TGTGCCTCGGGGACAGACCTTAACACCGGGGAGCTGTTTTTT.